Following are 5 T cell receptor beta chains from one sample sequenced in a study of cytomegalovirus exposure and HLA in healthy donors. A multiplex PCR was run with 60 Vbeta primers and 13 Jbeta primers. Method: immunoSEQ multiplex PCR; TCRdb's copy keeps in-frame clones and lacks some. The sample has more than 95,000 clones; roughly 80% are singletons. The sequencing input was PBMCs. The source of these receptors is a female donor in good health and CMV-seronegative.

This clone appeared a few times. V is TRBV28 and J is TRBJ1-2, with TRBD1 identical over 8 bases. The CDR3 length is 15 residues. CDR1 is MDHEN and CDR2 is SYDVKM in the germline V gene. V was pared by 3 bases and J by 4 bases, with 7 bases of the junction left unmatched. CDR3 sequence: CASSFHPGQAYGYTF. In nucleotides, the CDR3 is TGTGCCAGCAGTTTCCACCCGGGACAGGCCTATGGCTACACCTTC.

This chain connects TRBV7-8 to TRBJ1-2; 9 nucleotides align to TRBD1. Germline V gene data show CDR1 as SGHVS and CDR2 as FQNEAQ. V was clipped by 4 bases and J by 6 bases; unmatched bases: 6. The CDR3 extends over 14 amino acids. The CDR3 here is CASSSLQGANGYTF. The DNA for the CDR3 is TGTGCCAGCAGCTCCCTACAGGGGGCGAATGGCTACACCTTC.

This rearrangement joins TRBV28 to TRBJ2-3; 7 positions match TRBD2. This CDR3 contains 14 residues. Trimming at V came to 2 bases and at J to 5 bases, leaving 4 bases not matched to a gene. Germline CDR1 is MDHEN and CDR2 is SYDVKM. The CDR3 nucleotides are TGTGCCAGCAGTTTAGCGGGGGAGCAAGATACGCAGTATTTT. Translation gives CASSLAGEQDTQYF.

This clone turned up a few times. This chain joins TRBV28 and TRBJ2-1; D might be TRBD2 (6 bases). V lost 7 bases, J lost 9 bases, and 22 bases lay in between. Germline values: CDR1 MDHEN, CDR2 SYDVKM. CDR3 length: 15 amino acids. The CDR3 spells CASTPSGGPILEQFF. The CDR3 region has the DNA TGTGCCAGCACCCCCAGCGGAGGGCCTATCCTTGAGCAGTTCTTC.

The genes are TRBV7-3 and TRBJ2-5; 7 nucleotides match TRBD1. V was clipped by 6 bases and J by 2 bases; unmatched bases: 0. The CDR3 has 12 residues. The V gene's germline CDR1 is SGHTA and CDR2 FQGTGA. The CDR3 sequence: CASRGQQETQYF. CDR3 DNA sequence: TGTGCCAGCAGGGGACAGCAAGAGACCCAGTACTTC.